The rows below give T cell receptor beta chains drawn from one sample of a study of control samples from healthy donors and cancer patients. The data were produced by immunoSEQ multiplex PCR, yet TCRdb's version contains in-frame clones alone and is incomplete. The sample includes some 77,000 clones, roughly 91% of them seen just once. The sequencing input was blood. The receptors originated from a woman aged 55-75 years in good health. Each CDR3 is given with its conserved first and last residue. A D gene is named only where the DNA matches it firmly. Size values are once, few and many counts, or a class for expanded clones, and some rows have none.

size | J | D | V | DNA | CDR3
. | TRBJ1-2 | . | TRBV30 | TGTGCCTGGAGGAAACCAACAGTACTACTCTATGGCTACACCTTC | CAWRKPTVLLYGYTF
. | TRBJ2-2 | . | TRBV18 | TGTGCCAGCTCTCCCCGATCGAGGACAACGAACACCGGGGAGCTGTTTTTT | CASSPRSRTTNTGELFF
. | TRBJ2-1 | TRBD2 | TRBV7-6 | TGTGCCAGCAGCTTACGTGGACTAGCGGGAGTTGAGCAGTTCTTC | CASSLRGLAGVEQFF
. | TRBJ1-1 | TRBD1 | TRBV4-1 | TGCGCCAGCAGCCAAGGCTACAGGGGGATGAACACTGAAGCTTTCTTT | CASSQGYRGMNTEAFF
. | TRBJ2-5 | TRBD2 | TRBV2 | TGTGCCAGCAGCGGTCAGCTAGCGGCCCAAGAGACCCAGTACTTC | CASSGQLAAQETQYF
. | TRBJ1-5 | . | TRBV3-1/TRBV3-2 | TGTGCCAGCAGCCACGGACAGAACAATCAGCCCCAGCATTTT | CASSHGQNNQPQHF
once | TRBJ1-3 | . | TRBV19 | TGTGCCAGTCTCTCTCTGGGAAACACCATATATTTT | CASLSLGNTIYF
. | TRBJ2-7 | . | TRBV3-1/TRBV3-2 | TGTGCCAGCAGCCAAGGCTACGAGCAGTACTTC | CASSQGYEQYF
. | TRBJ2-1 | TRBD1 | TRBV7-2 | TGTGCCAGCAGCGCGGGTACAGGGGGCGTTGAGCAGTTCTTC | CASSAGTGGVEQFF
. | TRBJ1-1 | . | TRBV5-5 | TGTGCCAGCAGCTTGGGGTTTATTAACACTGAAGCTTTCTTT | CASSLGFINTEAFF
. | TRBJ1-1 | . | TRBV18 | TGTGCCAGCTCACCACGTCCAGGGGAGAACACTGAAGCTTTCTTT | CASSPRPGENTEAFF
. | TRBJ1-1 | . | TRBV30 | TGTGCCTGGAGGGCCGGGACACGACTCACGGGAGAAGCTTTCTTT | CAWRAGTRLTGEAFF
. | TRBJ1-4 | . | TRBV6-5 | TGTGCCAGCAGTTTGTCGGGTTTGGGGGAAAAACTGTTTTTT | CASSLSGLGEKLFF
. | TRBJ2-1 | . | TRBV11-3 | TGTGCCAGCAGACCCCCCTTCGGGCGGGGAGGCAATGAGCAGTTCTTC | CASRPPFGRGGNEQFF
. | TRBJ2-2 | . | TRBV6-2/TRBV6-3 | TGTGCCAGCAGTTACTTGGGGATAAAAAACACCGGGGAGCTGTTTTTT | CASSYLGIKNTGELFF
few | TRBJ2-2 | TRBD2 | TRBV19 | TGTGCCAGTATCCTGGGCGGGGGGCAGGCCAACACCGGGGAGCTGTTTTTT | CASILGGGQANTGELFF
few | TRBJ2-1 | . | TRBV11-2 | TGTGCCAGCAGCTTAGGGCCCTATACAGCCTACAATGAGCAGTTCTTC | CASSLGPYTAYNEQFF
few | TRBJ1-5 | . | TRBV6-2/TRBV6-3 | TGTGCCAGCAGTAGAGGACATTATAGCAATCAGCCCCAGCATTTT | CASSRGHYSNQPQHF
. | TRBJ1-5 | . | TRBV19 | TGTGCCAGTAGTAATTTTAATAGCAATCAGCCCCAGCATTTT | CASSNFNSNQPQHF
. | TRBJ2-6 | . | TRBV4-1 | TGCGCCAGCAGCCGGGGGTCTGGGGCCAACGTCCTGACTTTC | CASSRGSGANVLTF
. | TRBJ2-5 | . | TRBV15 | TGTGCCACCAGCAGAGATGGCACGGAAGGGGAGACCCAGTACTTC | CATSRDGTEGETQYF
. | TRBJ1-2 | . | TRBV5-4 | TGTGCCAGCAGCTTGGGAAAATTGGTCAGGGAGGGGTATGGCTACACCTTC | CASSLGKLVREGYGYTF
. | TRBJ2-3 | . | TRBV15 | TGTGCCACCAGCGGGACACCGTCCCCAGATACGCAGTATTTT | CATSGTPSPDTQYF
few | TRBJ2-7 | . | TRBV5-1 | TGCGCCAGCAGCTTGGGTAAGGCCTACGAGCAGTACTTC | CASSLGKAYEQYF
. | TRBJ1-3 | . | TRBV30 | TGTGCCTGGACCCTGGGGTATGGAAACACCATATATTTT | CAWTLGYGNTIYF
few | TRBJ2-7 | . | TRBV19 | TGTGCCAGTAGGGGTCCATCCTACGAGCAGTACTTC | CASRGPSYEQYF
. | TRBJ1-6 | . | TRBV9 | TGTGCCAGCAGCGTAGGCGATACTGGGCTTTCACCCCTCCACTTT | CASSVGDTGLSPLHF
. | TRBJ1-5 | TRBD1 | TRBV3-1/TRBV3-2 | TGTGCCTGCGGACAGGGGTACGATCAGCCCCAGCATTTT | CACGQGYDQPQHF
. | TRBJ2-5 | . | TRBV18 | TGTGCCAGCTCACCAAGGTTCAAAGAGACCCAGTACTTC | CASSPRFKETQYF
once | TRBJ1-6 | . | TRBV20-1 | TGCAGTGCTAGACCCGTCTCGGACCTCCACTTT | CSARPVSDLHF
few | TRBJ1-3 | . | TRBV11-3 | TGTGCCAGCGCACAGGGTTCCGATGGAAACACCATATATTTT | CASAQGSDGNTIYF
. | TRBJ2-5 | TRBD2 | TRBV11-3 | TGTGCCAGCAGCTGGGGGGGTTGGTACCAAGAGACCCAGTACTTC | CASSWGGWYQETQYF
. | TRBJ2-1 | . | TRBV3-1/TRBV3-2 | TGTGCCAGCGGCGCATACAATGAGCAGTTCTTC | CASGAYNEQFF
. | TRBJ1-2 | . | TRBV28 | TGTGCCAGCCTTAACCCATTGGGTGGCTACACCTTC | CASLNPLGGYTF
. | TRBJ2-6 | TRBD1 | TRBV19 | TGTGCCAGTAGACCTGGGACAGGGAAAAACTCTGGGGCCAACGTCCTGACTTTC | CASRPGTGKNSGANVLTF
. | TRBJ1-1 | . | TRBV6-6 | TGTGCCAGCAGTAAGACAGTCATGAACACTGAAGCTTTCTTT | CASSKTVMNTEAFF
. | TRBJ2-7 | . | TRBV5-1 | TGCGCCAGCAGCTTGGATGGTTTAGGGCTGGGATACGAGCAGTACTTC | CASSLDGLGLGYEQYF
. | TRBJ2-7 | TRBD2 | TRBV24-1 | TGTGCCACCAGTGGGGGCGGGAGTGGTTCCTACGAGCAGTACTTC | CATSGGGSGSYEQYF
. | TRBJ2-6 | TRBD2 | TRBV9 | TGTGCCAGCAGCGTAGCGGGGGGTGCCTTGCACCGCTCTGGGGCCAACGTCCTGACTTTC | CASSVAGGALHRSGANVLTF
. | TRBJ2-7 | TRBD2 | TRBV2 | TGTGCCAGCACCCCGGGACTAGCGCGCTACGAGCAGTACTTC | CASTPGLARYEQYF
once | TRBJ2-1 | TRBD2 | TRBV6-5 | TGTGCCAGCAGGACTAGCGGACCAACCTACAATGAGCAGTTCTTC | CASRTSGPTYNEQFF
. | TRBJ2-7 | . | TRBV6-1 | TGTGCCAGCAGTGAAGGGGGGTTCGAGCAGTACTTC | CASSEGGFEQYF
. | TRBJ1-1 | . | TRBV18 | TGTGCCAGCTCACCGGGGCTGAACACTGAAGCTTTCTTT | CASSPGLNTEAFF
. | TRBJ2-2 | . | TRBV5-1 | TGCGCCAGCAGCTTGGCTGGTGGGTACACCGGGGAGCTGTTTTTT | CASSLAGGYTGELFF
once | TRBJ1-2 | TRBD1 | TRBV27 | TGTGCCAGCAGCAAATGGACAGGGTCTAACTATGGCTACACCTTC | CASSKWTGSNYGYTF
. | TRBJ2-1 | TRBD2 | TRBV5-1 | TGCGCCAGCAGCATTACTAGCGGGGACCTCAATGAGCAGTTCTTC | CASSITSGDLNEQFF
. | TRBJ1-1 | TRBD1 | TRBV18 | TGTGCCAGCTCAAAAACAGGGGGAGAAACTGAAGCTTTCTTT | CASSKTGGETEAFF
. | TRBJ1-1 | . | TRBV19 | TGTGCCAGTAGTATCCTCAGGGGTCCGAACACTGAAGCTTTCTTT | CASSILRGPNTEAFF
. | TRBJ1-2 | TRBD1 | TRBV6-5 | TGTGCCAGCAGTTACGACAGGGGGCCGGGTAACTATGGCTACACCTTC | CASSYDRGPGNYGYTF
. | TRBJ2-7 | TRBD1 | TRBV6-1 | TGTGCCAGCAGTGAATGGGTTCGGGACAGGGCCTACGAGCAGTACTTC | CASSEWVRDRAYEQYF
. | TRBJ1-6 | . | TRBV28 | TGTGCCAGCAGTTTAAAGGGGGGCTCCTATAATTCACCCCTCCACTTT | CASSLKGGSYNSPLHF